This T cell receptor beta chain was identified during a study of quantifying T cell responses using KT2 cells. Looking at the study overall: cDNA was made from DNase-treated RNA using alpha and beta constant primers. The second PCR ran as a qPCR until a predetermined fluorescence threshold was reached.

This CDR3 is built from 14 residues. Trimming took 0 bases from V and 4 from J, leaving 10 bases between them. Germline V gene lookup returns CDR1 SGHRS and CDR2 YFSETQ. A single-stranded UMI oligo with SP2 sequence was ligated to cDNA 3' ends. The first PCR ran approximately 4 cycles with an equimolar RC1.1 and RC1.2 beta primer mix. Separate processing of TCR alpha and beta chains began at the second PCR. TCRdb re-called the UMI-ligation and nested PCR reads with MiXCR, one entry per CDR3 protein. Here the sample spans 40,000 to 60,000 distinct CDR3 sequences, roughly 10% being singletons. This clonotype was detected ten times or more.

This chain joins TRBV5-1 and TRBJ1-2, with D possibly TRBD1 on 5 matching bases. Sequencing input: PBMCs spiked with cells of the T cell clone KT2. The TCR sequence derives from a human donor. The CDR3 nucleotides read TGCGCCAGCAGCTTGGACAGTGGGGGCTATGGCTACACCTTC. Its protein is CASSLDSGGYGYTF.